The next 26 T cell receptor beta chains were all read from a single sample in a study of shared clonotypes between healthy human individuals. Some clones are missing from TCRdb's copy, which holds only in-frame ones; the method was immunoSEQ multiplex PCR. The table includes 700,000 to 950,000 clones, just over 95% detected once. Naive-designated CD8 cells lacked CD45RO, were positively enriched for CCR7, and omitted terminally differentiated effector memory CD45RA+ cells. Sequenced input: naive CD8+ T cells sorted from blood. These receptors came from a man aged 30-40 years in good health.

V gene TRBV2 combines with J gene TRBJ2-4; 9 nucleotides agree with TRBD2. The CDR3 is 14 amino acids. From germline, CDR1 is SNHLY and CDR2 FYNNEI. V lost 6 bases and J lost 8; bases outside the gene matches: 8. CDR3 amino acids: CASRLAGGRDIQYF. DNA for the CDR3: TGTGCCAGCAGGCTTGCGGGGGGGAGGGACATTCAGTACTTC.

The chain employs TRBV5-5 and TRBJ1-3, with D perhaps TRBD1 (5 bases). The V gene's germline CDR1 is SGHKS and CDR2 YYEKEE (reference sequence). V was trimmed by 2 bases and J by 4 bases, leaving 13 bases between them. This CDR3 is built from 15 residues. The CDR3 nucleotides read TGTGCCAGCAGCTTACTGACAGCGTCCGGAAACACCATATATTTT. This encodes CASSLLTASGNTIYF.

J is TRBJ2-2 and V is TRBV7-2, with TRBD1 identical over 7 bases. Losses at the gene ends were 4 bases for V and 0 bases for J; bases not matched to a gene: 5. The CDR3 is made up of 16 amino acids. Germline V CDR1 and CDR2: SGHTA, FQGNSA. The CDR3 spells CASSSVTGTNTGELFF. The CDR3 nucleotides read TGTGCCAGCAGCTCGGTGACAGGGACGAACACCGGGGAGCTGTTTTTT.

This chain joins TRBV9 and TRBJ2-6; D not certain. CDR3 length equals 17 residues. CDR1 and CDR2 (germline): SGDLS, YYNGEE. The germline V and J ends were trimmed by 9 bases and 0 bases, with 19 bases remaining between them. CDR3 amino acids: CATLSRLLRSGANVLTF. The CDR3 DNA reads TGTGCCACCCTTTCCAGGCTTCTCCGCTCTGGGGCCAACGTCCTGACTTTC.

This clone appeared once. This chain links TRBV27 with TRBJ2-7; no clear D gene. V lost 2 bases to trimming and J lost 3 bases, with 14 bases between them. The CDR3 is 15 amino acids. Germline V lookup: CDR1 MNHEY, CDR2 SMNVEV (reference sequence). CDR3 loop: CASSLGIGQNYEQYF. The DNA for the CDR3 is TGTGCCAGCAGTTTAGGAATCGGGCAGAACTACGAGCAGTACTTC.

The CDR3 loop is CASSLGSSGRVTDTQYF. CDR3 bases: TGTGCCAGCAGCCTGGGGTCTAGCGGGAGAGTGACAGATACGCAGTATTTT. The chain couples TRBV5-4 to TRBJ2-3, with 10 nucleotides matching TRBD2. CDR3 size: 17 residues. Germline V lookup: CDR1 SGHNT, CDR2 YYREEE (reference sequence). The trim removed 4 bases at V and 3 bases at J, leaving 11 bases unmatched.

The rearrangement uses TRBV2 and TRBJ2-1, with TRBD1 matching over 7 bases. The CDR3 covers 13 residues. V shed 10 bases, J shed 3 bases, and the junction held 6 bases outside the gene matches. Germline V gives CDR1 SNHLY, CDR2 FYNNEI. The CDR3 bases are TGTGCCACCAGGACAGGCAACTACAATGAGCAGTTCTTC. This translates into CATRTGNYNEQFF.

In this sample, this clone turned up once. The chain uses TRBV7-9 and TRBJ1-2, with D perhaps matching TRBD1 (6 bases). CDR1 SEHNR and CDR2 FQNEAQ come from the germline V gene (reference sequence). The CDR3 is made up of 15 amino acids. Between the trimmed V and J ends, which lost 1 base and 5 bases, there was a span of 14 bases. In DNA form, the CDR3 reads TGTGCCAGCAGCTTAGGGACAGTCGGCGGGTATGGCTACACCTTC. It codes for CASSLGTVGGYGYTF. The variable domain in full, completed from reference TRBV7-9 and TRBJ1-2, reads DTGVSQNPRHKITKRGQNVTFRCDPISEHNRLYWYRQTLGQGPEFLTYFQNEAQLEKSRLLSDRFSAERPKGSFSTLEIQRTEQGDSAMYLCASSLGTVGGYGYTFGSGTRLTVV.

V gene TRBV5-1 combines with J gene TRBJ2-7, with TRBD2 identical over 13 bases. With V trimmed by 0 bases and J by 4 bases, 4 bases remained unmatched. Germline V gives CDR1 SGHRS, CDR2 YFSETQ. There are 16 residues in the CDR3. Here the CDR3 DNA reads TGCGCCAGCAGCTTGGAAGCGACTAGCGGGGGGTACGAGCAGTACTTC. This sequence encodes CASSLEATSGGYEQYF.

The CDR3: CASSEARGRETQYF. The CDR3 DNA is TGTGCCAGCAGTGAAGCCCGAGGGAGAGAGACCCAGTACTTC. The gene calls are TRBV2 and TRBJ2-5, with D perhaps TRBD2 (5 bases). The CDR3 runs to 14 residues. V lost 0 bases, J lost 4 bases, and 9 bases lay in between. Germline CDR1 and CDR2: SNHLY and FYNNEI.

This clone appeared once. The chain combines TRBV14 with TRBJ1-2, with D possibly being TRBD1 (6 bases). V lost 0 bases and J lost 2, with 7 bases in between. Germline loops: CDR1 SGHDN, CDR2 FVKESK. This CDR3 region has 14 residues. The CDR3 DNA reads as TGTGCCAGCAGCCAAGATCAGGGGAACTATGGCTACACCTTC. Translated, it gives CASSQDQGNYGYTF.

The rearrangement joins TRBV29-1 to TRBJ2-2; 7 bases are shared with TRBD1. The CDR3 totals 13 residues. J lost 2 bases, V lost 6 bases, and 3 bases had no gene match. The germline V gene encodes CDR1 SQVTM and CDR2 ANQGSEA. CDR3 sequence: CSVDRRNTGELFF. DNA for the CDR3: TGCAGCGTGGACAGGAGAAACACCGGGGAGCTGTTTTTT.

J is TRBJ1-2 and V is TRBV15, with D unclear. Germline CDR1 reads LNHNV; CDR2 reads YYDKDF (reference sequence). Trimming removed 1 base from V and 4 bases from J, with 7 bases in between. The CDR3 runs 13 residues. The CDR3 sequence: CATSRGGSYGYTF. The DNA for the CDR3 is TGTGCCACCAGCAGAGGGGGATCCTATGGCTACACCTTC.

The CDR3 DNA reads TGTGCCAGCAGTCAAAGGGGTCTCGGTCAGCCCCAGCATTTT. Translation: CASSQRGLGQPQHF. The J gene is TRBJ1-5, the V gene TRBV6-5; D is possibly TRBD1 (5 bases). The V gene lost 5 bases and the J gene lost 6 bases, with 14 bases spanning the gap. The germline CDR1 and CDR2 sequences are MNHEY and SVGAGI. There are 14 residues in the CDR3.

The chain recombines TRBV7-2 with TRBJ2-7, with 7 bases matching TRBD2. The CDR3 has 13 residues. The germline V gene has CDR1 SGHTA and CDR2 FQGNSA. V lost 3 bases, J lost 6 bases, and 5 bases stayed unmatched. CDR3 protein: CASSFRDYLEQYF. The CDR3 DNA reads as TGTGCCAGCAGCTTTAGGGACTACCTCGAGCAGTACTTC. Complete variable domain (other parts from reference TRBV7-2 and TRBJ2-7): GAGVSQSPSNKVTEKGKDVELRCDPISGHTALYWYRQSLGQGLEFLIYFQGNSAPDKSGLPSDRFSAERTGGSVSTLTIQRTQQEDSAVYLCASSFRDYLEQYFGPGTRLTVT.

The chain recombines TRBV28 with TRBJ2-1, with TRBD2 identical over 7 bases. J gave up 10 bases and V 2 bases, and 8 bases lay outside the gene matches. This CDR3 contains 14 residues. Per germline, CDR1 MDHEN and CDR2 SYDVKM. The CDR3 reads CASSLSRLADEQFF. For the CDR3, the DNA is TGTGCCAGCAGTTTAAGTCGGCTAGCGGACGAGCAGTTCTTC.

The CDR3 sequence: CASSPGRTINNEQFF. DNA of the CDR3: TGCGCCAGCAGCCCGGGACGGACGATAAACAATGAGCAGTTCTTC. The chain employs TRBV5-1 and TRBJ2-1; perhaps D is TRBD1 or TRBD2 (5 bases each). The CDR3 is made up of 15 amino acids. V lost 4 bases and J lost 5, with 16 bases in between. Germline CDR1 is SGHRS and CDR2 is YFSETQ.

The V call is TRBV6-1, the J call TRBJ2-7; 9 nucleotides align to TRBD1. With 5 bases clipped from V and 2 bases from J, the junction kept 4 bases outside the gene matches. This CDR3 contains 14 residues. Looked up from germline, CDR1 is MNHNS and CDR2 is SASEGT. This chain's CDR3 is CASSQGQGTYEQYF. CDR3 in DNA: TGTGCCAGCAGTCAGGGACAGGGAACCTACGAGCAGTACTTC.

The V call is TRBV29-1, the J call TRBJ2-7; D is ambiguous. There are 13 residues in the CDR3. The germline gives CDR1 SQVTM, CDR2 ANQGSEA. V was shortened by 4 bases and J by 0 bases, with 10 bases between the two germline ends. CDR3: CSVVQVTSYEQYF. The CDR3 nucleotides are TGCAGCGTTGTACAAGTGACCTCCTACGAGCAGTACTTC.

This clone was detected only once. This chain uses TRBV4-1 with TRBJ2-7; 13 bases are a match to TRBD2. This CDR3 is built from 16 residues. The junction had 7 bases not matched to a gene; V was cut back by 2 bases and J by 6 bases. Germline V lookup: CDR1 MGHRA, CDR2 YSYEKL. The CDR3 sequence: CASSQPTSGRGFEQYF. The CDR3 DNA reads TGCGCCAGCAGCCAACCTACTAGCGGGAGGGGCTTCGAGCAGTACTTC.

V and J are TRBV6-5 and TRBJ1-3, with 7 bases that match TRBD1. This CDR3 has 14 residues. V shed 6 bases and J 4 bases; nucleotides not matched to a gene: 6. In germline, CDR1 is MNHEY, CDR2 SVGAGI. The CDR3 nucleotides read TGTGCCAGCAGAAGACAGGGATCAGGAAACACCATATATTTT. Its translation: CASRRQGSGNTIYF.

The chain uses TRBV7-9 and TRBJ1-2, with D maybe TRBD1 (5 bases). The germline V gene encodes CDR1 SEHNR and CDR2 FQNEAQ (reference sequence). V was clipped by 5 bases and J by 4 bases, with 14 bases between them. The length of the CDR3 is 14 residues. CDR3 DNA: TGTGCCAGCAGCCCCCCCGCCCAGGGCTATGGCTACACCTTC. The encoded protein is CASSPPAQGYGYTF.

This rearrangement joins TRBV27 to TRBJ2-1; the match to TRBD2 covers 8 bases. The ends lost 6 bases at V and 7 bases at J; junction bases unmatched: 23. This CDR3 has 19 amino acids. The V gene's germline CDR1 is MNHEY and CDR2 SMNVEV (reference sequence). In nucleotides, the CDR3 is TGTGCCAGCAGCCCCCTCGTTCGGGGACGGGAGGGCCTGATGAATGAGCAGTTCTTC. It codes for CASSPLVRGREGLMNEQFF.

As to this clone: Other DNA sequences within the sample encode an identical CDR3. The V gene is TRBV27, the J gene TRBJ2-1; D call uncertain. The germline V and J ends were trimmed by 2 bases and 0 bases, with 2 bases remaining between them. Germline assignment: CDR1 MNHEY and CDR2 SMNVEV (reference sequence). The CDR3 consists of 13 residues. DNA for the CDR3: TGTGCCAGCAGTTTAAACTCCTACAATGAGCAGTTCTTC. It specifies CASSLNSYNEQFF.

This clone was seen just once. The rearrangement links TRBV2 to TRBJ2-7, with D perhaps TRBD1 (5 bases). The length of the CDR3 is 14 residues. The germline gives CDR1 SNHLY, CDR2 FYNNEI. The V gene lost 8 bases and the J gene lost 3 bases, with 17 bases spanning the gap. The CDR3 spells CASLGQADLYEQYF. CDR3 DNA sequence: TGTGCCAGCCTGGGGCAGGCCGATCTCTACGAGCAGTACTTC.

The genes are TRBV18 and TRBJ2-2; D is unresolved. CDR1 is KGHSH and CDR2 is LQKENI in the germline V gene. The CDR3 has 15 amino acids. V shed 3 bases and J shed 4 bases, with 12 bases lying between them. The CDR3 nucleotides are TGTGCCAGCTCACCTGCTGGATCTTCCACCGGGGAGCTGTTTTTT. Protein sequence: CASSPAGSSTGELFF.